Below, 20 T cell receptor beta chains from the same sample are listed, as sequenced in a study of preoperative IRX-2 immunotherapy in early breast cancer. Treatment defined: preoperative locoregional IRX-2 cytokine immunotherapy. The repertoire was sequenced with immunoSEQ multiplex PCR; TCRdb's copy has only in-frame clones and lacks some. Here the sample spans approximately 96,000 clones, around 86% being singletons. The sequencing here drew on tumor tissue, taken after IRX-2 immunotherapy. These receptors all stem from a human donor with breast cancer.

V is TRBV7-6 and J is TRBJ2-1; D not resolved. The germline V and J ends were trimmed by 3 bases and 7 bases, with 16 bases remaining between them. Germline CDR1 is SGHVS and CDR2 is FNYEAQ. The CDR3 consists of 15 residues. The CDR3 is CASSLLVGSANEQFF. The DNA of the CDR3 is TGTGCCAGCAGCTTGCTGGTTGGTTCGGCGAATGAGCAGTTCTTC. The full variable domain, its missing parts supplied by reference TRBV7-6 and TRBJ2-1, is GAGVSQSPRYKVTKRGQDVALRCDPISGHVSLYWYRQALGQGPEFLTYFNYEAQQDKSGLPNDRFSAERPEGSISTLTIQRTEQRDSAMYRCASSLLVGSANEQFFGPGTRLTVL.

The chain combines TRBV6-8 with TRBJ2-2, with 8 bases lining up with TRBD1. The CDR3 extends over 16 amino acids. CDR1 and CDR2 (germline): MNHGY, SAAAGT. Trimming cost V 5 bases and J 2 bases; bases outside gene matches: 7. The CDR3 here is CASSEWTGSNTGELFF. In nucleotides, the CDR3 is TGTGCCAGCAGTGAGTGGACAGGGTCAAACACCGGGGAGCTGTTTTTT.

The chain couples TRBV15 to TRBJ2-5; D remains ambiguous. Germline V gene lookup returns CDR1 LNHNV and CDR2 YYDKDF (reference sequence). V shed 3 bases and J shed 4 bases, with 15 bases lying between them. The CDR3 runs 15 residues. CDR3 bases: TGTGCCACCAGCAGGACGGACGGGCGAAGAGAGACCCAGTACTTC. It specifies CATSRTDGRRETQYF.

The genes are TRBV5-1 and TRBJ1-2; the D gene is possibly TRBD1 (5 bases). With 0 bases removed from V and 0 bases from J, the gap between germline ends came to 9 bases. Germline lookup yields CDR1 SGHRS and CDR2 YFSETQ. The CDR3 is 15 residues long. The DNA for the CDR3 is TGCGCCAGCAGCTTGGGGGGGGTAGCTAACTATGGCTACACCTTC. This sequence encodes CASSLGGVANYGYTF.

The chain employs TRBV11-3 and TRBJ2-5; the match to TRBD2 covers 7 bases. V trimming: 5 bases; J trimming: 4 bases; junction bases outside the gene matches: 16. Germline V lookup: CDR1 SGHNT, CDR2 YENEEA. CDR3 size: 17 residues. The CDR3 is CASSRGSSGVLVETQYF. The CDR3 region has the DNA TGTGCCAGCAGCCGGGGTTCAAGCGGGGTGCTGGTAGAGACCCAGTACTTC.

The table lists this clone with a few counts. The chain is built from TRBV28 and TRBJ1-4; a weak D match, TRBD1 (6 bases). The V and J ends lost 4 bases and 7 bases respectively, with 16 bases between them. CDR3 size: 15 residues. Germline V gene data show CDR1 as MDHEN and CDR2 as SYDVKM. The DNA for the CDR3 is TGTGCCAGCAGTTCCATTACAGGGATGGGTGAAAAACTGTTTTTT. It codes for CASSSITGMGEKLFF.

The chain joins TRBV11-3 to TRBJ1-4, with a tentative D call TRBD1 (6 bases). Germline V gene data show CDR1 as SGHNT and CDR2 as YENEEA. V lost 4 bases, J lost 0 bases, and 9 bases lay in between. The CDR3 sequence is 15 residues long. The CDR3 DNA follows: TGTGCCAGCAGCTCAGGGGAAACAACTAATGAAAAACTGTTTTTT. It yields the protein CASSSGETTNEKLFF.

The rearrangement joins TRBV19 to TRBJ2-2, with 8 nucleotides matching TRBD1. The germline V gene encodes CDR1 LNHDA and CDR2 SQIVND (reference sequence). The CDR3 is 14 amino acids. The J segment lost 6 bases and the V segment lost 8 bases, leaving 8 bases of the junction unmatched. CDR3 amino acids: CASRDRTRAGELFF. The CDR3 DNA sequence: TGTGCCAGTCGGGACAGGACCCGTGCCGGGGAGCTGTTTTTT.

This clone was observed a few times. The chain is built from TRBV11-3 and TRBJ2-7; TRBD1 might be the D (6 bases). Per the germline V gene, CDR1 is SGHNT and CDR2 is YENEEA. CDR3 size: 14 residues. V was cut by 3 bases and J by 3 bases, with 12 bases left in between. CDR3 in amino acids: CASSLVPDSYEQYF. The CDR3 nucleotides are TGTGCCAGCAGCTTGGTTCCGGACAGCTACGAGCAGTACTTC. Drawing the rest from reference TRBV11-3 and TRBJ2-7, the complete variable domain is EAGVVQSPRYKIIEKKQPVAFWCNPISGHNTLYWYLQNLGQGPELLIRYENEEAVDDSQLPKDRFSAERLKGVDSTLKIQPAELGDSAVYLCASSLVPDSYEQYFGPGTRLTVT.

This chain connects TRBV5-1 to TRBJ2-7; TRBD2 matches at 7 bases. This CDR3 has 14 amino acids. CDR1 is SGHRS and CDR2 is YFSETQ in the germline V gene. The J segment lost 2 bases and the V segment lost 4 bases, leaving 6 bases of the junction unmatched. The CDR3: CASSITSATYEQYF. The CDR3 DNA sequence: TGCGCCAGCAGCATAACTAGCGCAACCTACGAGCAGTACTTC.

The CDR3, as DNA: TGTGCCAGCAGGGGCGGGATCGCGAGCAATCAGCCCCAGCATTTT. It codes for CASRGGIASNQPQHF. This chain uses TRBV2 with TRBJ1-5, with D uncertain. This CDR3 contains 15 residues. Between the trimmed V and J ends, which lost 6 bases and 1 base, there was a span of 13 bases. Germline CDR1 SNHLY, CDR2 FYNNEI. Drawing the rest from reference TRBV2 and TRBJ1-5, the complete variable domain is EPEVTQTPSHQVTQMGQEVILRCVPISNHLYFYWYRQILGQKVEFLVSFYNNEISEKSEIFDDQFSVERPDGSNFTLKIRSTKLEDSAMYFCASRGGIASNQPQHFGDGTRLSIL.

V is TRBV10-2 and J is TRBJ1-1; no reliable D call. The CDR3 has 16 residues. Germline values: CDR1 WSHSY, CDR2 SAAADI. Trimming left V 0 bases short and J 4 bases short, with 15 bases between. CDR3 nucleotide sequence: TGCGCCAGCAGTGAGTCGACCGGACTTGTCGGCACTGAAGCTTTCTTT. It translates to CASSESTGLVGTEAFF.

The genes are TRBV19 and TRBJ1-6; tentatively, D is TRBD1 (5 bases). Trimming removed 6 bases at V and 6 bases at J, with 9 bases between. CDR1 LNHDA and CDR2 SQIVND come from the germline V gene (reference sequence). CDR3 length: 13 residues. CDR3 amino acids: CASRPGLNSPLHF. CDR3 nucleotide sequence: TGTGCCAGTAGGCCGGGGCTTAATTCACCCCTCCACTTT. Looking up the rest from reference TRBV19 and TRBJ1-6 gives the full variable domain: DGGITQSPKYLFRKEGQNVTLSCEQNLNHDAMYWYRQDPGQGLRLIYYSQIVNDFQKGDIAEGYSVSREKKESFPLTVTSAQKNPTAFYLCASRPGLNSPLHFGNGTRLTVT.

The genes are TRBV7-5 and TRBJ2-7; the DNA was not compared with TRBD2, the D call given in the table. TRBV7-5 represents a pseudogene. CDR3 length: 16 amino acids. The CDR3 nucleotides read TGTGCCAGCAGCTCCGCGGGTAGCGGGAGAGGGAGCGAGCAGTACTTC. Amino acid sequence: CASSSAGSGRGSEQYF.

This chain uses TRBV19 with TRBJ1-5; D ambiguous. Trimming cost V 0 bases and J 0 bases, with 12 bases left between them. Per the germline V gene, CDR1 is LNHDA and CDR2 is SQIVND (reference sequence). The length of the CDR3 is 17 residues. The DNA of the CDR3 is TGTGCCAGTAGTATAGAGGTCCTCGAGTATAGCAATCAGCCCCAGCATTTT. This encodes CASSIEVLEYSNQPQHF.

This clone has only a few counts. The genes are TRBV7-6 and TRBJ1-5; possibly TRBD1 for D (5 bases). Germline lookup yields CDR1 SGHVS and CDR2 FNYEAQ. The CDR3 extends over 18 amino acids. Trimming stripped 5 bases from V and 2 bases from J, with 22 bases between. The CDR3 DNA reads as TGTGCCAGCAGCAAGTGGGACGCTCTACCGAGGGGCAATCAGCCCCAGCATTTT. The encoded protein is CASSKWDALPRGNQPQHF.

The chain is built from TRBV18 and TRBJ1-2; TRBD1 agrees at 7 bases. The germline gives CDR1 KGHSH, CDR2 LQKENI. CDR3 length: 14 amino acids. Trimming removed 1 base from V and 4 bases from J; junction bases left unmatched: 3. As DNA, the CDR3 is TGTGCCAGCTCACCACGGGCAGGGGGCTATGGCTACACCTTC. This encodes CASSPRAGGYGYTF.

The chain carries TRBV19 and TRBJ2-5, with TRBD1 as a possible D gene (5 bases). There are 16 residues in the CDR3. Germline CDR1 reads LNHDA; CDR2 reads SQIVND (reference sequence). Trimming removed 0 bases at V and 5 bases at J, with 16 bases between. The CDR3 sequence: CASSIDERPYRETQYF. CDR3 in DNA: TGTGCCAGTAGTATAGACGAGCGACCCTACAGGGAGACCCAGTACTTC.

The V and J genes are TRBV28 and TRBJ2-7; TRBD2 matches at 8 bases. The V segment lost 6 bases and the J segment 3 bases; nucleotides outside the gene matches: 7. Looked up from germline, CDR1 is MDHEN and CDR2 is SYDVKM. The CDR3 extends over 14 amino acids. CDR3 protein: CASRGSGGLYEQYF. Written as DNA, the CDR3 is TGTGCCAGCAGAGGTTCGGGAGGGCTCTACGAGCAGTACTTC.

V and J are TRBV28 and TRBJ2-5; D uncertain. CDR1 MDHEN and CDR2 SYDVKM come from the germline V gene. There are 14 residues in the CDR3. Trimming cost V 8 bases and J 5 bases, with 18 bases left between them. CDR3 nucleotide sequence: TGTGCCAGCGGCAAGCCGCCTCTCTGGGAGACCCAGTACTTC. This gives the protein CASGKPPLWETQYF.